What follows is one T cell receptor beta chain and its context. Its antigen is still unknown. The CDR3 runs to 20 residues. V lost 1 base to trimming and J lost 6 bases; unmatched junction nucleotides: 15. From germline, CDR1 is MDHEN and CDR2 SYDVKM. This record belongs to a study of cytomegalovirus exposure and HLA in healthy donors. Whole-study results and caveats: Analysis was performed later, and it showed HLA-associated TCR beta chains to be more clonally expanded than equally common others. The records held CMV serostatus as the only immune exposure information.

The PCR ran on 60 Vbeta and 13 Jbeta primers. The method was immunoSEQ multiplex PCR; TCRdb's version includes in-frame clones alone and lacks a portion of them. The sample comprises about 78,000 clones, roughly 83% of which are singletons, and roughly 2.6% rests with the top ten. The source material was PBMCs. The chain recombines TRBV28 with TRBJ2-1, with 13 bases identical to TRBD2. The sequence derives from a woman aged 45 to 65 in good health and CMV-seronegative. The CDR3: CASSLYYGRGLAGSSNEQFF. In DNA, the CDR3 is TGTGCCAGCAGTTTATACTACGGGAGGGGACTAGCGGGAAGTAGCAATGAGCAGTTCTTC.